A selection of T cell receptor beta chains follows, all from one sample in a study of cytomegalovirus exposure and HLA in healthy donors. Here immunoSEQ multiplex PCR was the method, and the copy in TCRdb shows in-frame clones only, minus some. The sample records 150,000 to 160,000 clones, around 79% being singletons. The sequenced sample was PBMCs. All receptors come from a man aged 30-40 years in good health and CMV-seropositive. Each CDR3 is given with its conserved first and last residue. The D gene is left open where the match is weak. A row's size may be missing; if present it is once, few, many or a size class.

clone_size,j_call,v_call,d_call,cdr3_nt,cdr3_aa
-,TRBJ2-2,TRBV10-1,TRBD1,TGCGCCAGCAGTGATGGACAGGGGGCGCCCGGGGAGCTGTTTTTT,CASSDGQGAPGELFF
-,TRBJ2-5,TRBV7-7,TRBD1,TGTGCCAGCAGCCGGACAGGGGGAGAGACCCAGTACTTC,CASSRTGGETQYF
-,TRBJ2-3,TRBV7-6,-,TGTGCCAGCAGCTCGCTCGGAGGTACAGATACGCAGTATTTT,CASSSLGGTDTQYF
-,TRBJ2-7,TRBV7-8,TRBD2,TGTGCCAGCAGCTACTATCCGGGACTAGCGGGGGTTGACTCCTACGAGCAGTACTTC,CASSYYPGLAGVDSYEQYF
-,TRBJ1-2,TRBV7-2,TRBD1,TGTGCCAGCAGCTTAGAGGGACAGGGGGGCTATGGCTACACCTTC,CASSLEGQGGYGYTF
-,TRBJ1-1,TRBV2,-,TGTGCCAGCAGTGAGAGGGTCCTGAGCACTGAAGCTTTCTTT,CASSERVLSTEAFF
few,TRBJ2-5,TRBV5-1,TRBD2,TGCGCCAGCAGCGATATTGGGGGAGGGGAGACCCAGTACTTC,CASSDIGGGETQYF
once,TRBJ1-2,TRBV28,-,TGTGCCAGCAGTGGAGACCAGACAGTTAACTATGGCTACACCTTC,CASSGDQTVNYGYTF
-,TRBJ2-1,TRBV7-6,TRBD1,TGTGCCAGCAAAAAATCTAAGGGGGCAGAGAATGAGCAGTTCTTC,CASKKSKGAENEQFF
-,TRBJ2-3,TRBV30,TRBD2,TGTGCCTGGGCTATAGCGGGAGGCACAGATACGCAGTATTTT,CAWAIAGGTDTQYF
-,TRBJ1-1,TRBV28,TRBD1,TGTGCCAGCAGCTACGGACAGGCTGAAGCTTTCTTT,CASSYGQAEAFF
-,TRBJ2-1,TRBV5-1,-,TGCGCCAGCAGCTTCGACCGGGGAGAGCAGTTCTTC,CASSFDRGEQFF
-,TRBJ2-4,TRBV9,-,TGTGCCAGCAGCGGACGAGGGGGGGAGACCAAAAACATTCAGTACTTC,CASSGRGGETKNIQYF
-,TRBJ2-7,TRBV27,TRBD1,TGTGCCAGCAGTCTTAGCCCCTCCGGGACAGGAACCTACGAGCAGTACTTC,CASSLSPSGTGTYEQYF
-,TRBJ1-1,TRBV30,TRBD1,TGTGCCTGGGACAGGGGGAACGCTGAAGCTTTCTTT,CAWDRGNAEAFF
medium-sized,TRBJ1-4,TRBV5-6,TRBD1,TGTGCCAGCAGCCCGGACAGGGGAGGTTTGGGTGAAAAACTGTTTTTT,CASSPDRGGLGEKLFF
once,TRBJ1-2,TRBV4-1,-,TGCGCCAGCAGCCTTGGCCCCGTAATAAGTGGCTACACCTTC,CASSLGPVISGYTF
-,TRBJ2-3,TRBV9,TRBD2,TGTGCCAGCAGCGTCCTGGGAAGCGGGGGCGCAGATACGCAGTATTTT,CASSVLGSGGADTQYF
few,TRBJ2-7,TRBV6-6,-,TGTGCCAGCAGCTCCCCGACATCCAGCTCCTACGAGCAGTACTTC,CASSSPTSSSYEQYF
-,TRBJ1-5,TRBV7-8,-,TGTGCCAGCAGCTGGGCCGCGGGCGGTAATCAGCCCCAGCATTTT,CASSWAAGGNQPQHF